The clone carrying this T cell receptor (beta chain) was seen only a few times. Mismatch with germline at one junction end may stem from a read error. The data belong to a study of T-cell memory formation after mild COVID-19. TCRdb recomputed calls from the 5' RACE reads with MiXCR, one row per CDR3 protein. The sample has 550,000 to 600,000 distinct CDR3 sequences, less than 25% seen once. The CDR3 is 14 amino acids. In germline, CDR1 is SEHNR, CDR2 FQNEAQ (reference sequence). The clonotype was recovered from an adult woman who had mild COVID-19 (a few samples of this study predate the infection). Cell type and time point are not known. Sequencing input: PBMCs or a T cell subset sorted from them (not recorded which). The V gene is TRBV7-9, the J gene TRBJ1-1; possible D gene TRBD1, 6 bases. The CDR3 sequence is CASSRPNEEQGKVF. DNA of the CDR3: TGTGCCAGCAGCCGACCAAACGAAGAACAGGGAAAGGTCTTT. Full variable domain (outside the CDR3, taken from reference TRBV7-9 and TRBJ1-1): DTGVSQNPRHKITKRGQNVTFRCDPISEHNRLYWYRQTLGQGPEFLTYFQNEAQLEKSRLLSDRFSAERPKGSFSTLEIQRTEQGDSAMYLCASSRPNEEQGKVFGQGTRLTVV.